This TCR beta chain was captured in a study of blood T cell repertoires in COVID-19. Study-wide context: Sites in the United States, Italy and Spain provided acute and convalescent COVID-19 samples.

Participant-given clinical history determined each cohort assignment. Donors in Cohort 3 who had recovered were those with two negative PCRs, healthcare professional clearance, or resolution of their symptoms. In the authors' workflow: Researchers report that nucleated cell counts were estimated from reference gene primer amplification. Data came from immunoSEQ multiplex PCR; TCRdb stores just in-frame clones and leaves some out. The D gene and trimming were derived from the DNA, and the V and J assignments and clone size from that table. The data hold hundreds of thousands of clones, with approximately 88% observed a single time. A few counts support this clone. This CDR3 is 16 amino acids long. Germline assignment: CDR1 SGHTA and CDR2 FQGTGA. The V gene end was trimmed by 5 bases and the J gene end by 7 bases; junction bases not matched to a gene: 10.

The chain couples TRBV7-3 to TRBJ2-1; the match to TRBD2 covers 11 bases. Specimen: PBMCs or T cells enriched from blood (not recorded which). This sequence originates from a woman under 30 who had recovered from COVID-19. The CDR3 DNA reads as TGTGCCAGCAGCCCAACGCGACTAGCGGGGACTAATGAGCAGTTCTTC. Translating gives CASSPTRLAGTNEQFF.